This T cell receptor (beta chain) was retrieved from a study of Graves' ophthalmopathy and Graves' hyperthyroidism (dated by TCRdb to between 2017 and 2018). Describing the broader study: A patient counted as having stable hyperthyroidism if there was no progression to ophthalmopathy within 18 months of follow-up. The study used signatures of the TCR beta repertoire to tell Graves' ophthalmopathy apart from Graves' hyperthyroidism and to predict which patients would progress to ophthalmopathy. In total, 135 blood samples were TCR-sequenced: approximately 42 ophthalmopathy, 75 hyperthyroidism and roughly 17 hyperthyroidism-to-ophthalmopathy patients. To explore V-J signatures that separate ophthalmopathy from hyperthyroidism, a discovery set of 100 patients was enrolled, consisting of 40 to 45 with ophthalmopathy and roughly 57 with stable hyperthyroidism. For independent validation, a separate cohort was made up of approximately 19 hyperthyroidism patients plus 17 patients who later progressed from hyperthyroidism to ophthalmopathy. In roughly six hyperthyroidism patients, T-cell repertoires of thyroid tissue and blood were compared. Once sampling was done, hyperthyroidism patients were given methimazole at a starting dose of 30 mg daily, while ophthalmopathy patients were given high-dose intravenous methylprednisolone. General findings and caveats noted by the study authors: Sample size was not statistically predetermined, and group allocation was not concealed from the investigators. In cross-validation, the 13-signature model distinguished ophthalmopathy from stable hyperthyroidism with about 88% sensitivity and around 81% specificity, and in the test set the corresponding values were approximately 80% and 75%. Most expanded thyroid clonotypes with frequency above 0.001 were also detected in blood, suggesting blood repertoires may reflect the thyroid immune response. In validation, the model predicted ophthalmopathy progression with 70.59% sensitivity and approximately 75% specificity; 12 predicted patients were CT-confirmed with GO in a median of approximately 6.2 months.

This clonotype was found a few times. The clone's antigen remains unknown. Base qualities are not recorded, but no much larger clone differs from it by a single base. Hyperthyroidism patients were newly diagnosed, were aged 18 to 65 years, and had a disease duration under 2 months. Patients with other autoimmune diseases, uncontrolled infections, pregnancy or lactation were excluded from the study. Diagnosis relied on clinical symptoms, serum thyroxine, TRAb, thyroid ultrasound and orbital computed tomography. Total RNA was extracted with Trizol reagent and quality-checked on an Agilent 2100 Bioanalyzer. TCR beta CDR3 regions were amplified from RNA transcripts for repertoire sequencing. The first round was an RT-PCR using HTBI primers with the Qiagen OneStep RT-PCR kit, and this first round was followed by a second-round multiplex PCR, then size selection and purification. Libraries were sequenced paired-end with 100 bp reads on an Illumina HiSeq2000. As for the original processing: SOAPnuke was used to process the reads, throwing out any read that had adapters, had uncalled bases, had a mean Phred below 15, or lacked an exact constant-primer or identifier match. High-quality paired reads were merged with COPE v1.2.5. Each unique nucleotide sequence was treated as a clonotype, and MiTCR v1.1 was used to align the clonotypes to the IMGT TRB V, D and J references. The analysis was limited to V-J combinations with a frequency above 0.0001, which together covered just over 98% of the repertoires. For each V-J combination, a TCR clonal expansion and chaos score was defined as the ratio of F50 clonal expansion to chaos observed in the TCRdist matrix. Features were reduced by Welch's t-statistics and random forest to around 14 V-J combinations, which fed a naive Bayes classifier. Thyroid-blood repertoire similarity was quantified with the Morisita-Horn index. TCRdb redid the processing of the public reads, applying fastp at Q25 and MiXCR, and retained in-frame beta chains. Records with the same CDR3 protein are collapsed into one entry carrying the most frequent genes and DNA. TCRdb assigned the V and J calls; the authors' analysis was not used. For this sample there are over a million distinct CDR3 sequences; 35% to 40% appear just once. The ten largest clones represent 11% of the sample.

Germline trimming: 9 bases from V, 6 bases from J; junction bases outside gene matches: 16. CDR1 and CDR2 were assigned from the germline V gene as MNHEY and SVGAGI. The CDR3 holds 15 amino acids from the cysteine to the phenylalanine. Left in the record is the CDR3 DNA by itself, 45 bases read in frame from the first base. The clonotype was recovered from an adult man with Graves' hyperthyroidism. The material sequenced was peripheral blood or thyroid tissue (not recorded which). The V and J genes are TRBV6-5 and TRBJ2-7; 8 middle bases align to TRBD1. The CDR3 is CASTSHGTGPPEQYF. The DNA sequence reads TGTGCCAGTACCTCCCATGGGACAGGACCTCCCGAGCAGTACTTC.